Listed below are T cell receptor beta chains from one sample, sequenced in a study of response to subunit inactivated influenza vaccine. One entry per CDR3 protein results from TCRdb running MiXCR on the RT-PCR reads. This table holds 500,000 or so distinct CDR3 sequences, about 15% found once. The sample here was CD4+ T cells sorted from PBMCs, taken around 25 months after vaccination. The receptors originated from a man aged 50-75 years who received an inactivated influenza vaccine. Each CDR3 is given with its conserved first and last residue. The order of the fields is J gene, V gene, D gene, clone size, CDR3 DNA, CDR3 protein. The D gene is left open where the match is weak. Clone sizes are given selectively: once, few, many, or a class where the clone is expanded.

J: TRBJ2-1; V: TRBV6-2/TRBV6-3; D: NA; size: few; DNA: TGTGCCAGCAGTTACGATGGGCATTACCTGGACAATGAGCAGTTCTTC; CDR3: CASSYDGHYLDNEQFF
J: TRBJ2-1; V: TRBV18; D: NA; size: few; DNA: TGTGCCAGCTCACCGATGGCGGGTAGAGATGAGCAGTTCTTC; CDR3: CASSPMAGRDEQFF
J: TRBJ2-7; V: TRBV20-1; D: TRBD2; size: NA; DNA: TGCAGTGCTAGAGATAGCGGGACTAAGGGCGAGCAGTACTTC; CDR3: CSARDSGTKGEQYF
J: TRBJ2-3; V: TRBV14; D: TRBD2; size: NA; DNA: TGTGCCAGCAGCCAAGTACCTAGCGGGGGGGCGTATTTT; CDR3: CASSQVPSGGAYF
J: TRBJ2-7; V: TRBV6-2/TRBV6-3; D: NA; size: NA; DNA: TGTGCCAGCACTCACGAATACAGGGACGAGCAGTACTTC; CDR3: CASTHEYRDEQYF
J: TRBJ1-2; V: TRBV3-1; D: NA; size: few; DNA: TGTGCCAGCAGTCCCGAACAGGTGAACTATGGCTACACCTTC; CDR3: CASSPEQVNYGYTF
J: TRBJ2-1; V: TRBV15; D: NA; size: many; DNA: TGTGCCACCAGCAGAGATTTCGGGGATCTCGATGAGCAGTTCTTC; CDR3: CATSRDFGDLDEQFF
J: TRBJ2-2; V: TRBV10-3; D: NA; size: NA; DNA: TGTGCCATCAGTGAACCCCCGAACACCGGGGAGCTGTTTTTT; CDR3: CAISEPPNTGELFF
J: TRBJ1-5; V: TRBV7-2; D: NA; size: many; DNA: TGTGCCAGCAGCACAGACATTAATCAGCCCCAGCATTTT; CDR3: CASSTDINQPQHF
J: TRBJ1-2; V: TRBV12-3/TRBV12-4; D: NA; size: NA; DNA: TGTGCCAGCAGTCCAGGGCCGGGAGGCTACACCTTC; CDR3: CASSPGPGGYTF
J: TRBJ1-1; V: TRBV7-8; D: TRBD1; size: few; DNA: TGTGCCAGCAGCCCATCGGGACAGGTTGGCACTGAAGCTTTCTTT; CDR3: CASSPSGQVGTEAFF
J: TRBJ1-2; V: TRBV6-2/TRBV6-3; D: NA; size: few; DNA: TGTGCCAGCAGCCCACAACAGGGCGGTTTTCGCTACACCTTC; CDR3: CASSPQQGGFRYTF
J: TRBJ2-5; V: TRBV7-8; D: TRBD2; size: many; DNA: TGTGCCAGCAGCTTCCTAGCGGGTCAAGAGACCCAGTACTTC; CDR3: CASSFLAGQETQYF
J: TRBJ2-1; V: TRBV3-1; D: TRBD2; size: NA; DNA: TGTGCCAGCAGCCCCGGCGGGGGGGCCAATAATGAGCAGTTCTTC; CDR3: CASSPGGGANNEQFF
J: TRBJ2-5; V: TRBV10-3; D: TRBD2; size: few; DNA: TGTGCCACCCGACTAGCGGGGGAAGAGACCCAGTACTTC; CDR3: CATRLAGEETQYF
J: TRBJ2-3; V: TRBV28; D: TRBD2; size: few; DNA: TGTGCCAGCAGTTCCCTCTTCCAGCGGGAGCGCACAGATACGCAGTATTTT; CDR3: CASSSLFQRERTDTQYF
J: TRBJ2-7; V: TRBV7-2; D: NA; size: few; DNA: TGTGCCAGCAGCCCCTCGGCAGCGGTTACCTCATACGAGCAGTACTTC; CDR3: CASSPSAAVTSYEQYF
J: TRBJ2-2; V: TRBV19; D: NA; size: NA; DNA: TGTGCCAGTAGGTACAGGGTGCAGGGAAACACCGGGGAGCTGTTTTTT; CDR3: CASRYRVQGNTGELFF
J: TRBJ1-1; V: TRBV4-2; D: NA; size: many; DNA: TGTGCCAGCAGCCAAGATGGGAATCCGAGTGAAGCTTTCTTT; CDR3: CASSQDGNPSEAFF
J: TRBJ2-1; V: TRBV6-2/TRBV6-3; D: NA; size: NA; DNA: TGTGCCAGCAGTTCGTGGGGCCAAGGGTACAATGAGCAGTTCTTC; CDR3: CASSSWGQGYNEQFF
J: TRBJ2-1; V: TRBV7-6; D: TRBD2; size: many; DNA: TGTGCCAGCAGCTTAGAGGCTAGCGGGAGGGCCTACAATGAGCAGTTCTTC; CDR3: CASSLEASGRAYNEQFF
J: TRBJ2-7; V: TRBV10-3; D: NA; size: NA; DNA: TGTGCCATCAGTGAGTCGTCGTCAGGGCCTGACGAGCAGTACTTC; CDR3: CAISESSSGPDEQYF
J: TRBJ2-5; V: TRBV5-1; D: NA; size: few; DNA: TGCGCCAGCAGCATAGAGGACAGGAGGGCCCAGTACTTC; CDR3: CASSIEDRRAQYF
J: TRBJ1-2; V: TRBV9; D: NA; size: NA; DNA: TGTGCCAGCAGCTCCAACCCTCATCGGGGAGATACTAACTATGGCTACACCTTC; CDR3: CASSSNPHRGDTNYGYTF
J: TRBJ2-3; V: TRBV20-1; D: NA; size: few; DNA: TGCAGTGCTCCGCTAGGTGGCACAGATACGCAGTATTTT; CDR3: CSAPLGGTDTQYF